This T cell receptor beta chain emerged from a study of OX40 agonist ivuxolimab in advanced cancers. Whole-study context: Patients received ivuxolimab, an agonistic anti-OX40 (CD134) antibody. Partial responses were achieved by three patients: one hepatocellular carcinoma, two cutaneous melanoma.

Method: immunoSEQ multiplex PCR; TCRdb's copy keeps in-frame clones and lacks some. The sample yields over 35,000 clones, about 86% seen once. Note on this clone: Its antigen remains unidentified.

Whole-study findings and limits: Relative to CD4+, CD8+ T cells held more expanded clones on average.

From germline, CDR1 is SGHTS and CDR2 YDEGEE. V was shortened by 4 bases and J by 3 bases, with 14 bases between the two germline ends. The CDR3 runs 15 residues. The V gene is TRBV5-8, the J gene TRBJ2-1; D is ambiguous. Sequencing used CD4+ or CD8+ T cells sorted from blood, obtained in a trial of the OX40 agonist ivuxolimab. This sequence originates from an adult with an advanced solid tumor such as melanoma, head and neck, liver or kidney cancer. In nucleotides, the CDR3 is TGTGCCAGCAGCCCCGACTCCTCCGACTACAATGAGCAGTTCTTC. Its translation is CASSPDSSDYNEQFF.